The TCR beta chain under discussion was sequenced for a study of Ad26.COV2.S vaccination and SARS-CoV-2 variants. As regards this clone: Germline is not matched at one junction end, which may reflect a read error.

The repertoire was sequenced with immunoSEQ multiplex PCR; TCRdb's copy has only in-frame clones and lacks some. The repertoire holds around 450,000 clones, with 89% as singletons. Treatment defined: around 19 received Ad26.COV2.S at low or high dose, single or two shots; several received placebo; per-sample allocation not given. Specimen acquisition occurred on day 63 following the initial vaccine or placebo injection. Specimen: peripheral blood, collected in a trial of Ad26.COV2.S vaccine versus placebo. This receptor was taken from a person between 18 and 65 years old who received the Ad26.COV2.S COVID-19 vaccine or a placebo.

The CDR3: CATQKGSFNEQFF. The CDR3, as DNA: TGTGCCACCCAAAAAGGATCCTTCAATGAGCAGTTCTTC. The genes are TRBV11-3 and TRBJ2-1; D is ambiguous. This CDR3 spans 13 amino acids. Looked up from germline, CDR1 is SGHNT and CDR2 is YENEEA.